What follows are 28 T cell receptor beta chains derived from one specimen sequenced in a study of T cell repertoires in cytomegalovirus infection. Their antigens remain unidentified. TCRdb independently ran MiXCR on the reads; one entry per CDR3 protein. The table includes around 540,000 distinct CDR3 sequences, 30% to 40% detected once. The input for sequencing was cultured PBMCs, taken from culture after CMV antigen stimulation. These receptors all come from a human donor in good health (CMV status not recorded). Some clones in this sample may be carry-over from other donors' samples.

The gene calls are TRBV2 and TRBJ2-7, with D perhaps matching TRBD2 (6 bases). V was cut by 8 bases and J by 6 bases, with 11 bases left in between. The germline gives CDR1 SNHLY, CDR2 FYNNEI. The CDR3 contains 11 residues. The CDR3 here is CASGGTVEQYF. CDR3 nucleotides: TGTGCCAGCGGAGGGACCGTCGAGCAGTACTTC.

Here the CDR3 DNA reads TGTGCCAGCAGCCCCAGGGGGGCTTCCTACAATGAGCAGTTCTTC. The encoded protein is CASSPRGASYNEQFF. The chain uses TRBV7-6 and TRBJ2-1, with a weak D call TRBD1 (7 bases). Trimming stripped 5 bases from V and 1 base from J, with 12 bases between. Germline V lookup: CDR1 SGHVS, CDR2 FNYEAQ. The CDR3 totals 15 residues. The variable domain in full, completed from reference TRBV7-6 and TRBJ2-1, reads GAGVSQSPRYKVTKRGQDVALRCDPISGHVSLYWYRQALGQGPEFLTYFNYEAQQDKSGLPNDRFSAERPEGSISTLTIQRTEQRDSAMYRCASSPRGASYNEQFFGPGTRLTVL.

The V gene is TRBV24-1, the J gene TRBJ2-5; D uncertain. CDR1 and CDR2 from the germline V gene are KGHDR and SFDVKD. Trimming cost V 3 bases and J 3 bases, with 10 bases left between them. The CDR3 runs 14 residues. The DNA of the CDR3 is TGTGCCACCAGTGATCTACGGTCGGAAGAGACCCAGTACTTC. It specifies CATSDLRSEETQYF.

This clonotype came up a few times. The CDR3 here is CASSSGLAGVGETQYF. The CDR3 nucleotides are TGTGCCAGCAGCTCCGGACTAGCGGGAGTGGGGGAGACCCAGTACTTC. The chain uses TRBV11-2 and TRBJ2-5; 13 nucleotides match TRBD2. From germline, CDR1 is SGHAT and CDR2 FQNNGV. This CDR3 is built from 16 residues. The V gene end was trimmed by 4 bases and the J gene end by 5 bases; junction bases not matched to a gene: 7.

This clonotype occurred many times. V gene TRBV7-2 combines with J gene TRBJ2-3; D is tentatively TRBD1 or TRBD2 (6 bases each). Between the trimmed V and J ends, which lost 5 bases and 6 bases, there was a span of 15 bases. Germline CDR1 SGHTA, CDR2 FQGNSA. The CDR3 is 14 residues long. CDR3 bases: TGTGCCAGCAGCCGAGATAGGGGGGTGGATACGCAGTATTTT. It yields the protein CASSRDRGVDTQYF.

This clonotype was observed a handful of times. The V call is TRBV29-1, the J call TRBJ1-2; D gene uncertain. CDR1 is SQVTM and CDR2 is ANQGSEA in the germline V gene. This CDR3 is 12 amino acids long. The germline V and J ends were trimmed by 6 bases and 7 bases, with 15 bases remaining between them. The CDR3 region is CSVALGSGGYTF. DNA of the CDR3: TGCAGCGTCGCCTTAGGATCGGGTGGCTACACCTTC.

This sequence joins TRBV19 and TRBJ1-2, with 9 bases that match TRBD1. The CDR3 length is 16 residues. Trimming took 3 bases from V and 3 from J; bases not matched to a gene: 8. Germline loops: CDR1 LNHDA, CDR2 SQIVND (reference sequence). The CDR3 sequence: CASSIWDRDRDYGYTF. In DNA form, the CDR3 reads TGTGCCAGTAGTATTTGGGACAGGGATCGGGACTATGGCTACACCTTC.

This clonotype occurred many times. A junction boundary mismatches the germline segment, possibly from a read error. The CDR3 is CASSSPVWTRGLDF. CDR3 coding DNA: TGTGCCAGCAGCTCTCCTGTCTGGACCAGGGGTTTGGATTTT. The chain carries TRBV7-2 and TRBJ1-3, with D possibly being TRBD1 (6 bases). The germline CDR1 and CDR2 sequences are SGHTA and FQGNSA. The CDR3 covers 14 residues.

This clonotype was found once. The rearrangement uses TRBV28 and TRBJ2-1, with 12 positions matching TRBD2. There are 15 residues in the CDR3. The V gene end was trimmed by 6 bases and the J gene end by 8 bases; junction bases not matched to a gene: 8. The germline V gene has CDR1 MDHEN and CDR2 SYDVKM. DNA of the CDR3: TGTGCCAGCAGCCCACCTAGCGGGAGGGCCGATGAGCAGTTCTTC. Translation gives CASSPPSGRADEQFF.

About this clonotype itself: A far larger clone is only one base removed, so a read error is likely. This chain connects TRBV7-6 to TRBJ2-7, with no clear D. CDR3 length: 11 amino acids. V lost 7 bases and J lost 3, with 7 bases in between. Germline V lookup: CDR1 SGHVS, CDR2 FNYEAQ. Here the CDR3 reads CASTPGYEQYF. As DNA, the CDR3 is TGTGCCAGCACCCCCGGCTACGAGCAGTACTTC.

The chain joins TRBV7-9 to TRBJ2-3; D might be TRBD2 (5 bases). Germline assignment: CDR1 SEHNR and CDR2 FQNEAQ (reference sequence). This CDR3 is built from 13 residues. Between the trimmed V and J ends, which lost 4 bases and 6 bases, there was a span of 11 bases. The CDR3 sequence: CASSSIAIDTQYF. In DNA, the CDR3 is TGTGCCAGCAGCTCCATAGCGATTGATACGCAGTATTTT.

V is TRBV6-1 and J is TRBJ2-2; 14 bases agree with TRBD2. Germline V lookup: CDR1 MNHNS, CDR2 SASEGT. J was trimmed by 6 bases and V by 5 bases; bases with no gene match: 8. The length of the CDR3 is 17 residues. The CDR3 region has the DNA TGTGCCAGCAGTAAGGGACTAGCGGGAGTACGGGCCGGGGAGCTGTTTTTT. This encodes CASSKGLAGVRAGELFF.

This clonotype appeared a single time. Written as DNA, the CDR3 is TGTGCCAGCAGCGCAGGCGATCAGCCCCAGCATTTT. Protein: CASSAGDQPQHF. This chain links TRBV7-4 with TRBJ1-5; no clear D. Trimming shortened V by 5 bases and J by 5 bases, and 7 bases separated the two germline ends. This CDR3 comprises 12 residues. Per germline, CDR1 SGHVT and CDR2 SQSDAQ.

This clonotype occurred a few times. V usage is TRBV6-2 or TRBV6-3 and J usage is TRBJ2-2, with TRBD1 matching 9 bases. Trimming removed 7 bases from V and 6 bases from J; junction bases left unmatched: 12. The length of the CDR3 is 16 residues. Per germline, CDR1 MNHEY and CDR2 SVGEGT. The chain's CDR3 is CASTTRDRVGAGELFF. Written as DNA, the CDR3 is TGTGCCAGCACCACCCGGGACAGGGTAGGCGCCGGGGAGCTGTTTTTT.

In its sample, this clonotype was seen once. This rearrangement joins TRBV5-5 to TRBJ2-7; tentative D call: TRBD1 (5 bases). V lost 0 bases, J lost 7 bases, and 8 bases lay in between. The CDR3 is made up of 12 amino acids. Germline CDR1 and CDR2: SGHKS and YYEKEE (reference sequence). The DNA for the CDR3 is TGTGCCAGCAGCTTGGAGGGGTGGGAGCAGTACGTC. Residues: CASSLEGWEQYV.

This clonotype was recorded a few times. V gene TRBV7-2 combines with J gene TRBJ2-1; no clear D gene. Per germline, CDR1 SGHTA and CDR2 FQGNSA. Trimming took off 5 bases at V and 8 bases at J, with 13 bases between the two ends. This CDR3 comprises 13 residues. CDR3 DNA sequence: TGTGCCAGCAGCCTGGCAGTCCGGGATGAGCAGTTCTTC. Translation: CASSLAVRDEQFF.

In this sample, this clonotype turned up a few times. This chain uses TRBV7-2 with TRBJ2-1; D may be TRBD2 (6 bases). Germline V gene lookup returns CDR1 SGHTA and CDR2 FQGNSA. The CDR3 runs 14 residues. Between the trimmed V and J ends, which lost 2 bases and 8 bases, there was a span of 13 bases. The CDR3 loop is CASSLSRERYEQFF. As DNA, the CDR3 is TGTGCCAGCAGCTTAAGTCGGGAGAGGTATGAGCAGTTCTTC.

The chain has TRBV7-9 and TRBJ1-5, with D possibly matching TRBD1 (6 bases). Deletions cut 4 bases from V and 4 bases from J, with 17 bases between. The CDR3 length is 16 residues. The germline gives CDR1 SEHNR, CDR2 FQNEAQ (reference sequence). CDR3 amino acids: CASSSWTASRNQPQHF. The CDR3 DNA follows: TGTGCCAGCAGCTCGTGGACAGCAAGCAGGAATCAGCCCCAGCATTTT.

In this sample, this clonotype turned up many times. The chain recombines TRBV7-2 with TRBJ2-7; 8 bases fit TRBD1. This CDR3 has 13 residues. The germline CDR1 and CDR2 sequences are SGHTA and FQGNSA. Trimming cost V 3 bases and J 7 bases; bases outside gene matches: 5. The CDR3: CASSFDRGREQYF. CDR3 DNA: TGTGCCAGCAGCTTTGACAGGGGTCGGGAGCAGTACTTC.

The J gene is TRBJ1-1, the V gene TRBV18; maybe TRBD1 (5 bases). The CDR3 runs to 12 residues. The V and J ends lost 2 bases and 10 bases respectively, with 11 bases between them. Germline V gene lookup returns CDR1 KGHSH and CDR2 LQKENI. In DNA form, the CDR3 reads TGTGCCAGCTCACCAATAGGGGAAGGAGCTTTCTTT. Protein product: CASSPIGEGAFF.

There are many counts of this clonotype. The chain's CDR3 is CASSFSVVGGYGYTF. The CDR3 nucleotides read TGTGCCAGCAGCTTTTCAGTGGTAGGGGGATATGGCTACACCTTC. The J gene is TRBJ1-2, the V gene TRBV7-2, with TRBD1 as a possible D gene (6 bases). Trimming shortened V by 3 bases and J by 5 bases, and 16 bases separated the two germline ends. The CDR3 length is 15 residues. Germline-derived CDR1 and CDR2 are SGHTA and FQGNSA.

This clonotype has just a few counts. J is TRBJ1-1 and V is TRBV6-2 or TRBV6-3; 8 bases align to TRBD1. Germline V gene lookup returns CDR1 MNHEY and CDR2 SVGEGT. This CDR3 comprises 15 residues. The V and J ends lost 7 bases and 4 bases, in that order; junction bases with no gene match: 11. CDR3 loop: CASTRRQGSSTEAFF. The CDR3 DNA is TGTGCCAGCACACGAAGACAGGGGAGTTCCACTGAAGCTTTCTTT.

There are a few counts of this clonotype. V gene TRBV7-9 combines with J gene TRBJ1-1, with D perhaps matching TRBD1 (6 bases). In germline, CDR1 is SEHNR, CDR2 FQNEAQ (reference sequence). CDR3 length equals 15 residues. V was clipped by 5 bases and J by 3 bases, with 16 bases between them. CDR3 DNA: TGTGCCAGCAGCAATAACAGGGAACGGGACACTGAAGCTTTCTTT. Translating gives CASSNNRERDTEAFF.

The chain recombines TRBV7-6 with TRBJ2-5, with TRBD1 as a possible D gene (6 bases). Germline CDR1 SGHVS, CDR2 FNYEAQ. V was clipped by 5 bases and J by 0 bases, with 19 bases between them. The CDR3 runs to 17 residues. In nucleotides, the CDR3 is TGTGCCAGCAGCCCCGGGGCCGCAGGGGACCACCAAGAGACCCAGTACTTC. Its protein product is CASSPGAAGDHQETQYF.

The rearrangement joins TRBV20-1 to TRBJ2-1; 10 nucleotides agree with TRBD2. V lost 4 bases, J lost 4 bases, and 1 base stayed unmatched. The CDR3 loop spans 13 amino acids. In germline, CDR1 is DFQATT, CDR2 SNEGSKA (reference sequence). The CDR3 here is CSATSGGYNEQFF. The CDR3 DNA sequence: TGCAGTGCTACTAGCGGGGGATACAATGAGCAGTTCTTC.

The chain joins TRBV19 to TRBJ1-2; TRBD1 is a possible D gene (5 bases). There are 16 residues in the CDR3. Germline V gene lookup returns CDR1 LNHDA and CDR2 SQIVND (reference sequence). Trimming stripped 3 bases from V and 5 bases from J, with 19 bases between. The CDR3 nucleotides are TGTGCCAGTAGTATCTCCAGGGCAGAGACGATGTATGGCTACACCTTC. This gives the protein CASSISRAETMYGYTF.

V and J are TRBV5-6 and TRBJ2-1; perhaps TRBD2 as D (6 bases). The CDR3 is 15 amino acids. CDR1 and CDR2 from the germline V gene are SGHDT and YYEEEE. Trimming cost V 4 bases and J 3 bases, with 14 bases left between them. This CDR3 reads CASSLVRDRYNEQFF. The CDR3 bases are TGTGCCAGCAGCCTTGTGCGGGACCGCTACAATGAGCAGTTCTTC.

This clonotype was found a few times. CDR3 nucleotides: TGTGCCAGCAGCGTAGTGACAGGGGGCGCAGGGACTGAAGCTTTCTTT. Its protein is CASSVVTGGAGTEAFF. The rearrangement uses TRBV9 and TRBJ1-1; the match to TRBD1 covers 10 bases. The CDR3 totals 16 residues. Germline CDR1 reads SGDLS; CDR2 reads YYNGEE. With V trimmed by 0 bases and J by 5 bases, 7 bases remained unmatched.